This T cell receptor (beta chain) was documented in a study of cytomegalovirus exposure and HLA in healthy donors. In the study overall: Earlier findings included some 120 million unique TCR beta sequences obtained from some 180 million T cells. Study conclusions and caveats: The study listed 164 cytomegalovirus-associated TCR beta chains.

The CDR3 loop spans 15 amino acids. The germline V and J ends were trimmed by 5 bases and 3 bases, with 17 bases remaining between them. Germline CDR1 reads MNHNS; CDR2 reads SASEGT. The PCR contained 60 Vbeta and 13 Jbeta primers. Profiled with immunoSEQ multiplex PCR; TCRdb holds only in-frame clones, not every one. The repertoire consists of around 210,000 clones, with roughly three quarters occurring once and the leading ten covering about 1.5%. This clone was seen only once. The antigen remains unidentified. Sequenced: PBMCs. The J gene is TRBJ2-7, the V gene TRBV6-1; maybe TRBD2 (6 bases). The receptor was derived from a man aged 50 to 59 in good health and CMV-seronegative. This CDR3 is CASSSEGQPFYEQYF. As DNA, the CDR3 is TGTGCCAGCAGTTCGGAGGGCCAGCCTTTCTACGAGCAGTACTTC.